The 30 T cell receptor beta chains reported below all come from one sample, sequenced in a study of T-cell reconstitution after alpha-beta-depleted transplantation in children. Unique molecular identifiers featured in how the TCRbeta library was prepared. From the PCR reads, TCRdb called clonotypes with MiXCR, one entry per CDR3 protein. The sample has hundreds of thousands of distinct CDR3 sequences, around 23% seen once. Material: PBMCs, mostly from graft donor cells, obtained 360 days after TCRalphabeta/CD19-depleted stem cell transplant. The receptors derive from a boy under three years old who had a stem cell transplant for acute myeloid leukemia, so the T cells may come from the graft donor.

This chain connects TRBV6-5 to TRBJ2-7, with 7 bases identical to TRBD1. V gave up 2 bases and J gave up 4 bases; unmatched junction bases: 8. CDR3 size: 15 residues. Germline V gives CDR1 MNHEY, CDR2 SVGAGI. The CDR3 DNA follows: TGTGCCAGCAGTTACCCCTTGGACAGGCTGTACGAGCAGTACTTC. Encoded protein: CASSYPLDRLYEQYF.

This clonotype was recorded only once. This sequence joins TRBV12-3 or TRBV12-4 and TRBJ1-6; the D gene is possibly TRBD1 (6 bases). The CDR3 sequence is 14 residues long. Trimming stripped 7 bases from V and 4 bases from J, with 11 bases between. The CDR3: CASTLQGYNSPLHF. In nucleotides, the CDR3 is TGTGCCAGCACCCTACAGGGATATAATTCACCCCTCCACTTT.

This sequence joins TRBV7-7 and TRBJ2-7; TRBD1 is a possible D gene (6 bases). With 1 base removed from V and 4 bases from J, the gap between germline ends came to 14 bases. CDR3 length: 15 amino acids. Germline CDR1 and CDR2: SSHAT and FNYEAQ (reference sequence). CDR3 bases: TGTGCCAGCAGCTTAGTGGCAGGGGTGGGGTACGAGCAGTACGTC. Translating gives CASSLVAGVGYEQYV.

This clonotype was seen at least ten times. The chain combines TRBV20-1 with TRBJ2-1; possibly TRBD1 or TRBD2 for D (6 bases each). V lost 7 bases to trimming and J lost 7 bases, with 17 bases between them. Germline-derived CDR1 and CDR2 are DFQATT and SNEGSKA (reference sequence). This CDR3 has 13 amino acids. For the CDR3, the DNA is TGCAGTGACAAGAAGAGGGGGGTGAATGAGCAGTTCTTC. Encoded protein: CSDKKRGVNEQFF.

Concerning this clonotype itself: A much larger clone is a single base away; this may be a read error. In DNA, the CDR3 is TGCGGCGGCCTTTCCCATTACGAGCAGTACTTC. Encoded protein: CGGLSHYEQYF. J is TRBJ2-7 and V is TRBV29-1; D call uncertain. Germline loops: CDR1 SQVTM, CDR2 ANQGSEA. This CDR3 region has 11 residues.

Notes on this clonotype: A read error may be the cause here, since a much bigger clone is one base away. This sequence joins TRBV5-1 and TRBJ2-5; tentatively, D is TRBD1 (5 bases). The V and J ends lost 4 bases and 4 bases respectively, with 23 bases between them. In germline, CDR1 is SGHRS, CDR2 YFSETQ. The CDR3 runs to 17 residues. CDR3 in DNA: TGCGCCAGCAGCCGCCAGGATATATCATTAACAGGAGAGACCCAGTACTTC. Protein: CASSRQDISLTGETQYF.

CDR3 bases: TGTGCCAGCAGTTTGGCAGCCCGGGCTCAGCCCCAGCATTTT. This gives the protein CASSLAARAQPQHF. The chain uses TRBV12-3 or TRBV12-4 and TRBJ1-5; no clear D gene. This CDR3 is 14 amino acids long. Trimming removed 3 bases from V and 6 bases from J, with 12 bases in between.

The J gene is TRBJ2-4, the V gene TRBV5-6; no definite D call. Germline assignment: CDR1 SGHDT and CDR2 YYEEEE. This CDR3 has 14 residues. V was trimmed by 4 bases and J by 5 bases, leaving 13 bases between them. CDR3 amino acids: CASSNLRRENIQYF. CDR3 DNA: TGTGCCAGCAGCAACCTGCGCCGGGAAAACATTCAGTACTTC.

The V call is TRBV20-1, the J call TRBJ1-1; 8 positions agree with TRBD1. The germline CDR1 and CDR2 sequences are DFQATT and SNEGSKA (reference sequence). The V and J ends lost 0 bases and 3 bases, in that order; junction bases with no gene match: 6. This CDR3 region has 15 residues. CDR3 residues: CSARDFATGDTEAFF. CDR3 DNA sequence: TGCAGTGCTAGAGACTTCGCGACAGGGGACACTGAAGCTTTCTTT.

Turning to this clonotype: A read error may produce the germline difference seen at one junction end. The CDR3 protein is CANSYWMGGQAYEQYF. The CDR3 DNA reads as TGTGCCAACAGTTACTGGATGGGTGGACAAGCCTACGAGCAGTACTTC. The chain combines TRBV6-5 with TRBJ2-7, with D possibly TRBD1 on 5 matching bases. The CDR3 is made up of 16 amino acids. Germline CDR1 is MNHEY and CDR2 is SVGAGI.

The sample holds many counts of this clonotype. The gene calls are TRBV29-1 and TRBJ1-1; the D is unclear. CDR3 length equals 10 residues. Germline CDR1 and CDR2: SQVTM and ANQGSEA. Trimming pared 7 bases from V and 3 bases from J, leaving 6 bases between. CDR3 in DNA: TGCAGCGCTATGGACACTGAAGCTTTCTTT. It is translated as CSAMDTEAFF.

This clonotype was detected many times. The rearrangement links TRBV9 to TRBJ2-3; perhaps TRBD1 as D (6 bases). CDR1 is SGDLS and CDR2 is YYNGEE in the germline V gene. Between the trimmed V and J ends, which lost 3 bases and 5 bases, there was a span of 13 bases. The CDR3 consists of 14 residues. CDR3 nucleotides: TGTGCCAGCAGCGATCAGGGGCAGGGAGATACGCAGTATTTT. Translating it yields CASSDQGQGDTQYF.

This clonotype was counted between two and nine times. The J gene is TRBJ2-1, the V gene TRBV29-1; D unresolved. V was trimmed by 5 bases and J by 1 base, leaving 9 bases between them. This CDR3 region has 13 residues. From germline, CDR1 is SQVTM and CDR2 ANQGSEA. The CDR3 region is CSVLWGSYNEQFF. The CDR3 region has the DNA TGCAGCGTTCTGTGGGGTTCCTACAATGAGCAGTTCTTC.

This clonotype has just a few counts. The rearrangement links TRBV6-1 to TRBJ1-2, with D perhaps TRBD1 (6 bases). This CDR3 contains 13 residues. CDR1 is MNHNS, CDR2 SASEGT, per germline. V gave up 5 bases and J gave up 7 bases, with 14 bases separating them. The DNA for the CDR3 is TGTGCCAGCAGTCGTGACAGGTTAGGTGGCTACACCTTC. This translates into CASSRDRLGGYTF.

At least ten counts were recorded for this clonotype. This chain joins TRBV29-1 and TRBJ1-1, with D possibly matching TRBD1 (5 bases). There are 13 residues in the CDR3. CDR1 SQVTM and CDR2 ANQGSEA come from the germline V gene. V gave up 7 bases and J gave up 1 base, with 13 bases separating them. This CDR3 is CSARQTQNTEAFF. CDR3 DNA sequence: TGCAGCGCCCGACAGACGCAGAACACTGAAGCTTTCTTT.

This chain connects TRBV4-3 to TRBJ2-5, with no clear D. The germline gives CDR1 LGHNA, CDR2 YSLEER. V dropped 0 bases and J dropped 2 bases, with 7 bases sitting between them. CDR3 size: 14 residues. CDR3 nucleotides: TGCGCCAGCAGCCAAGATCTACAGCAAGAGACCCAGTACTTC. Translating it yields CASSQDLQQETQYF.

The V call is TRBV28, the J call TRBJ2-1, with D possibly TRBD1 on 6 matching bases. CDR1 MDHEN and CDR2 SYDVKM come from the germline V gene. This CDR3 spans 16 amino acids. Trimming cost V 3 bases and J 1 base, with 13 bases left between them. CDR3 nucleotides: TGTGCCAGCAGTTTGGGGGCGTGGTGGTCCTACAATGAGCAGTTCTTC. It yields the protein CASSLGAWWSYNEQFF.

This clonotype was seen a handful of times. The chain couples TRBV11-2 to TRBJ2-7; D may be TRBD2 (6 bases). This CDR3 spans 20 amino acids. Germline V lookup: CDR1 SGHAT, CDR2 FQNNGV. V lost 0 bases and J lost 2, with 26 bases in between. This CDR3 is CASSLEADVGLGLDPYEQYF. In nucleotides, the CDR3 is TGTGCCAGCAGCTTAGAGGCCGATGTGGGCTTGGGACTGGATCCCTACGAGCAGTACTTC.

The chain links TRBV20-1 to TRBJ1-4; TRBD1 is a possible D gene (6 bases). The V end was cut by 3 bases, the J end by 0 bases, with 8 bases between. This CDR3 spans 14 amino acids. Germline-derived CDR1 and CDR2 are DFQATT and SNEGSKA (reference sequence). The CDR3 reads CSASRDTTNEKLFF. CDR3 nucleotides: TGCAGTGCTAGCCGGGACACAACTAATGAAAAACTGTTTTTT.

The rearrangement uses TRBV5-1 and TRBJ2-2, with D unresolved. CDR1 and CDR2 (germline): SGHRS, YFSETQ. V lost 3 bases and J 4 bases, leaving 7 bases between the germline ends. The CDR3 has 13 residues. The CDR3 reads CASSYSATGELFF. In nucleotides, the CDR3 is TGCGCCAGCAGCTACTCGGCCACCGGGGAGCTGTTTTTT. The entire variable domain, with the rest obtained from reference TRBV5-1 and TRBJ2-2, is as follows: KAGVTQTPRYLIKTRGQQVTLSCSPISGHRSVSWYQQTPGQGLQFLFEYFSETQRNKGNFPGRFSGRQFSNSRSEMNVSTLELGDSALYLCASSYSATGELFFGEGSRLTVL.

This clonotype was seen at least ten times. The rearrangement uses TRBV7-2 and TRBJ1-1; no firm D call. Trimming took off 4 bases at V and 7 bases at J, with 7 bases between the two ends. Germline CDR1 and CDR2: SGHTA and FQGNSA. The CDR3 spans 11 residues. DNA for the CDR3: TGTGCCAGCAGCTCTTGGGGTGAAGCTTTCTTT. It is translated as CASSSWGEAFF.

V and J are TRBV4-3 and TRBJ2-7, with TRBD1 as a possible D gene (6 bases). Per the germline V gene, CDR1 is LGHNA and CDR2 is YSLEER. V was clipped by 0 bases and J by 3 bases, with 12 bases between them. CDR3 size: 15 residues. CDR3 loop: CASSQDYGQNYEQYF. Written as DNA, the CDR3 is TGCGCCAGCAGCCAAGACTACGGACAGAACTACGAGCAGTACTTC.

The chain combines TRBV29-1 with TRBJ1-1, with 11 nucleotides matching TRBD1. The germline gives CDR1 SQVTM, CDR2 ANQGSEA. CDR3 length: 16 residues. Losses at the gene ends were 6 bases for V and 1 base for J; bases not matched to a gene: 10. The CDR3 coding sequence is TGCAGCGTCAAGGACAGGGGGCGAAGTCAGAACACTGAAGCTTTCTTT. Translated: CSVKDRGRSQNTEAFF.

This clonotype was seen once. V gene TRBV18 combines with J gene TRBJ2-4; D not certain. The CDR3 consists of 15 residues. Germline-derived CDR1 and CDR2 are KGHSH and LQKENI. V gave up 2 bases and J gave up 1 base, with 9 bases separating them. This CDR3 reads CASSPSAEAKNIQYF. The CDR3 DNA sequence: TGTGCCAGCTCACCATCGGCTGAGGCCAAAAACATTCAGTACTTC.

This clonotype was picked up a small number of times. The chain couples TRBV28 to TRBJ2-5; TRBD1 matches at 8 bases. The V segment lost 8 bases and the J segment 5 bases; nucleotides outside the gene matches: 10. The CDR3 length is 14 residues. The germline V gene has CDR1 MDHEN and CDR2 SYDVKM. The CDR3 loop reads CASAPGGQGETQYF. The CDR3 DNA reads TGTGCCAGCGCCCCTGGCGGACAGGGTGAGACCCAGTACTTC.

The CDR3 DNA sequence: TGTGCCAGCAGCCAAGACTCACGGGGGGACCAAGAGACCCAGTACTTC. This translates into CASSQDSRGDQETQYF. The V call is TRBV3-1, the J call TRBJ2-5, with 7 bases matching TRBD2. Losses at the gene ends were 0 bases for V and 0 bases for J; bases not matched to a gene: 4. The CDR3 sequence is 16 residues long. CDR1 and CDR2 from the germline V gene are LGHDT and YNNKEL (reference sequence).

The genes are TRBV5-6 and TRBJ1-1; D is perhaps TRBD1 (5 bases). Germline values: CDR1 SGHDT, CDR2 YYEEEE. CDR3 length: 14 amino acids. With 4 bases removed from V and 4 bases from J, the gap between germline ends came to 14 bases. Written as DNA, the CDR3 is TGTGCCAGCAGCACGTCCCTCGGGGGCACTGAAGCTTTCTTT. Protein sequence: CASSTSLGGTEAFF.

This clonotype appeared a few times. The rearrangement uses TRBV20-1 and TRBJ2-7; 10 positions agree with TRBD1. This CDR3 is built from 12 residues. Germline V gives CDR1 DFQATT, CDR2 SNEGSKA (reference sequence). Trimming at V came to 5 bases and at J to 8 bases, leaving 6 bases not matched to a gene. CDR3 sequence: CSAWETGGQQYV. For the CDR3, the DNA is TGCAGTGCTTGGGAGACAGGGGGCCAGCAGTACGTC.

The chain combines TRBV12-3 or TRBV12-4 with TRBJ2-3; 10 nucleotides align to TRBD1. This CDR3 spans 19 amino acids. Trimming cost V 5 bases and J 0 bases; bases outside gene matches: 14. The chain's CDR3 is CASSHMTGGATQSTDTQYF. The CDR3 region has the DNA TGTGCCAGCAGTCATATGACAGGGGGCGCGACCCAGAGCACAGATACGCAGTATTTT.

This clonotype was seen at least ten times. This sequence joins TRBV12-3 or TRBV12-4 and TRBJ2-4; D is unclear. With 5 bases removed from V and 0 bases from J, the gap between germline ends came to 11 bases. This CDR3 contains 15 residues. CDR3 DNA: TGTGCCAGCAGTCAGTTTGTGAGAGCCAAAAACATTCAGTACTTC. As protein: CASSQFVRAKNIQYF.